This TCR beta chain was captured in a study of T and B cells in COVID-19 patients. Points from the study as a whole: CD4+, regulatory T cell, CD8+ and sorted SARS-CoV-2-responsive or tetramer+ T cells were not yet sequenced.

TRB rearrangements were amplified by multiplex PCR with BIOMED2 TRB-A/B primers. From the multiplex PCR reads, TCRdb called clonotypes with MiXCR, one entry per CDR3 protein. The sample consists of some 3,300 distinct CDR3 sequences, 20% to 25% of them appearing once. Germline CDR1 reads LNHDA; CDR2 reads SQIVND (reference sequence). V shed 5 bases, J shed 5 bases, and the junction held 4 bases outside the gene matches. CDR3 size: 15 residues. Blood genomic DNA input for TRB amplification was about 240-500 ng. Notes on this clonotype: What it recognizes is unknown.

This receptor was identified in a human donor with active COVID-19. Input material: blood. This chain links TRBV19 with TRBJ2-7, with 15 bases fitting TRBD2. This CDR3 is CASSGGTSGRNEQYF. In nucleotides, the CDR3 is TGTGCCAGTAGTGGTGGGACTAGCGGGAGGAACGAGCAGTACTTC.